This T cell receptor beta chain is from a study of shared clonotypes between healthy human individuals. Study-wide background: Per-donor plates numbered three CD4 naive, three CD4 memory, two CD8 naive and one CD8 memory. Overall study findings and caveats: Unshared clonotypes carried lower generation probabilities than those common to all four donors. Clonotype sharing across a handful of donors was observed for approximately 5% of naive CD4 clonotypes.

From germline, CDR1 is SGHRS and CDR2 YFSETQ. Germline trimming cut 1 base from V and 6 bases from J; bases unmatched to any gene: 4. CDR3 size: 15 residues. Healthy HIV-negative adults with no recent acute infections or vaccinations were recruited as donors. Only a few counts were recorded for this clone. Its antigen is unidentified. Measured with immunoSEQ multiplex PCR; TCRdb has only the in-frame clones, and not every one. This sample yields almost 750,000 clones, of which approximately 77% are seen a single time; more than 1.5% belongs to the top ten. This clonotype was sampled from a woman in her 30s in good health. V is TRBV5-1 and J is TRBJ2-2; 9 nucleotides align to TRBD1. The source material was memory CD4+ T cells sorted from blood. Subset described: CD45RA-negative fraction. In nucleotides, the CDR3 is TGCGCCAGCAGCTTGACCGGGACAGGGCCCGGGGAGCTGTTTTTT. Amino acids: CASSLTGTGPGELFF.